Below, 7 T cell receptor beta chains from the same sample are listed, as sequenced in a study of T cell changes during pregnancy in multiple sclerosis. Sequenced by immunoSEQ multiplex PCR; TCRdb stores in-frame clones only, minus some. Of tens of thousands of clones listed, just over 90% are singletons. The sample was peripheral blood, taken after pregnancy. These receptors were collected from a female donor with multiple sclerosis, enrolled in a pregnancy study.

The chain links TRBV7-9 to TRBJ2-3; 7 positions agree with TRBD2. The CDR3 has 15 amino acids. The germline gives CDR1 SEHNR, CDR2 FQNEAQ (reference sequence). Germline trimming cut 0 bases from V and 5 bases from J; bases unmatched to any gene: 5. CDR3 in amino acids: CASSLAGGPRDTQYF. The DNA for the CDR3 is TGTGCCAGCAGCTTAGCGGGAGGGCCAAGAGATACGCAGTATTTT.

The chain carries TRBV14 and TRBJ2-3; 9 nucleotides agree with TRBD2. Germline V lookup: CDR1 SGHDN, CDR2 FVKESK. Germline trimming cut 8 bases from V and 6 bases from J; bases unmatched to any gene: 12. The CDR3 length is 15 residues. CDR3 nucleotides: TGTGCCAGCGGGAGGACTAGCGATAGGACTGATACGCAGTATTTT. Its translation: CASGRTSDRTDTQYF.

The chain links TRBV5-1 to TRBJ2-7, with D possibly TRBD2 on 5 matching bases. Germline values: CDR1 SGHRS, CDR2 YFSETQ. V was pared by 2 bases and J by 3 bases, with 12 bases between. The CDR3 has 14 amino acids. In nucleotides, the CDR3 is TGCGCCAGCAGCTTTGGCCGGGGAGACTACGAGCAGTACTTC. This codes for CASSFGRGDYEQYF.

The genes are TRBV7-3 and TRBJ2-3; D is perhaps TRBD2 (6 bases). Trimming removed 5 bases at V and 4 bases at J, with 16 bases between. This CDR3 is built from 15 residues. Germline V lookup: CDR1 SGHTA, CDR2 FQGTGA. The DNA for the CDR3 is TGTGCCAGCAGCCAGGCCCCCGGGAGTTCAGATACGCAGTATTTT. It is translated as CASSQAPGSSDTQYF.

CDR3 DNA: TGCGCCAGCAGCCAAGGCGGGGGGATCGGGGAGCTGTTTTTT. Translated: CASSQGGGIGELFF. The gene calls are TRBV4-1 and TRBJ2-2; 8 bases agree with TRBD2. Losses at the gene ends were 1 base for V and 7 bases for J; bases not matched to a gene: 2. Germline CDR1 MGHRA, CDR2 YSYEKL. The CDR3 length is 14 residues.

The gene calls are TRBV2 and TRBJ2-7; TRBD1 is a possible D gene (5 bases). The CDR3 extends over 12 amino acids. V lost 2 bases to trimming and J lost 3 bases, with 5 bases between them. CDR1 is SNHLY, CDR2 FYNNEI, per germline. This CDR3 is CASSEQGYEQYF. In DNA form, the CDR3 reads TGTGCCAGCAGTGAACAGGGCTACGAGCAGTACTTC.

The CDR3 region has the DNA TGTGCCACCCGGAGGCAGCCCCAGCATTTT. Its translation: CATRRQPQHF. The chain recombines TRBV6-4 with TRBJ1-5, with no clear D. Trimming stripped 10 bases from V and 7 bases from J, with 8 bases between. Germline V gene lookup returns CDR1 MRHNA and CDR2 SNTAGT. This CDR3 comprises 10 residues.